This TCR beta chain was found in a study of immune cell composition in non-small cell lung cancer. Clones were sequenced by immunoSEQ multiplex PCR, and TCRdb holds only the in-frame ones, with some missing. The sample holds 6,600 or so clones; about four fifths are singletons and the top ten take about 9.6%. Normal lung sampling was at least 3 cm from the tumour, as distant as possible. The TCR originated in a human donor with non-small cell lung cancer. Sample: non-adjacent lung tissue.

The CDR3 DNA reads TGCAGTGCCTGGGAGGGCACTGAAGCTTTCTTT. It yields the protein CSAWEGTEAFF. The chain uses TRBV20-1 and TRBJ1-1; D not certain. V was trimmed by 6 bases and J by 4 bases, leaving 9 bases between them. This CDR3 is 11 amino acids long. The germline V gene has CDR1 DFQATT and CDR2 SNEGSKA (reference sequence).